This TCR beta chain is from a study of T cell responses to AZD1222 COVID-19 vaccine. The repertoire was sequenced with immunoSEQ multiplex PCR; TCRdb's copy has only in-frame clones and lacks some. The data show about 110,000 clones, 82% seen once. Notes on the study in general: Of the AZD1222 recipients, only five or six were seropositive at baseline.

With regard to this clone: Antigen specificity is unknown.

The germline V gene has CDR1 SNHLY and CDR2 FYNNEI. Trimming pared 7 bases from V and 3 bases from J, leaving 16 bases between. The CDR3 totals 15 residues. Source: peripheral blood, taken on day 0 of AZD1222 vaccination. The sequence came from an adult in good health. The V call is TRBV2, the J call TRBJ1-5, with D tentatively TRBD1 (6 bases). CDR3: CASTSGGGANQPQHF. The CDR3 nucleotides are TGTGCCAGCACCTCGGGAGGGGGGGCCAATCAGCCCCAGCATTTT. Full variable domain (outside the CDR3, taken from reference TRBV2 and TRBJ1-5): EPEVTQTPSHQVTQMGQEVILRCVPISNHLYFYWYRQILGQKVEFLVSFYNNEISEKSEIFDDQFSVERPDGSNFTLKIRSTKLEDSAMYFCASTSGGGANQPQHFGDGTRLSIL.